The present T cell receptor beta chain was sequenced within a study of post-analysis software for immune sequencing data. Study-level background: The patients showed relapsing-remitting, secondary progressive and progressive-relapsing multiple sclerosis courses. Regarding the study as a whole: Controls' normalized Chao1 diversity significantly exceeded that of multiple sclerosis patients. The five TRBV segments detected at higher frequency in patients than in controls included TRBV5-6, TRBV5-1 and TRBV20-1. Pronounced co-clustering by F measure was evident among identically batched samples.

Germline CDR1 is DFQATT and CDR2 is SNEGSKA (reference sequence). V shed 2 bases and J 6 bases; nucleotides not matched to a gene: 13. The CDR3 runs 16 residues. This clonotype was counted between two and nine times. The target antigen is unknown. The TCR beta cDNA libraries carried unique molecular identifiers. The source material, about 0.9 to 11 million T cells, gave rise to roughly 0.5 million cDNA molecules. TCRdb independently ran MiXCR on the PCR reads; one entry per CDR3 protein. The data contain 750,000 to 950,000 distinct CDR3 sequences, approximately 44% of them singletons. V is TRBV20-1 and J is TRBJ2-1; TRBD2 aligns across 7 bases. Sequencing was carried out using blood. The TCR sequence derives from a girl aged 5 to 17 with multiple sclerosis. CDR3 nucleotides: TGCAGTGCTAGACCCACGCCGGGAGGACTGGGCAATGAGCAGTTCTTC. It is translated as CSARPTPGGLGNEQFF.